These 28 T cell receptor beta chains were all obtained from the same sample, sequenced in a study of metastatic and nonmetastatic thyroid tumors. TCRdb used MiXCR to call clones anew from the PCR reads. The repertoire holds about 47,000 clones, with 24% as singletons. Patients were all untreated before their thyroid surgery. The specimen sequenced was blood. The receptors stem from a male donor with papillary thyroid cancer or a benign thyroid nodule (not recorded which). Some clones in this sample may be carry-over from other donors' samples.

The table lists this clone with a few counts. This chain uses TRBV12-3 or TRBV12-4 with TRBJ2-5; no clear D gene. The length of the CDR3 is 13 residues. Trimming removed 4 bases from V and 5 bases from J, with 11 bases in between. The CDR3 region is CASSWAWRETQYF. CDR3 nucleotides: TGTGCCAGCAGTTGGGCATGGCGGGAGACCCAGTACTTC.

The gene calls are TRBV6-2 or TRBV6-3 and TRBJ2-7; the match to TRBD2 covers 11 bases. The CDR3 spans 19 residues. In germline, CDR1 is MNHEY, CDR2 SVGEGT. V trimming: 0 bases; J trimming: 0 bases; junction bases outside the gene matches: 10. The CDR3 DNA reads as TGTGCCAGCAGTTACTCGAGGGGGACTAGCGGAACGATCTCCTACGAGCAGTACTTC. As protein: CASSYSRGTSGTISYEQYF.

This clone has a count of ten or more. For the CDR3, the DNA is TGTGCCATCAGAGGGCCGGGACAGGGGGCAAATGAGCAGTTCTTC. Residues: CAIRGPGQGANEQFF. The chain recombines TRBV10-3 with TRBJ2-1, with 12 bases fitting TRBD1. The CDR3 is made up of 15 amino acids. V lost 6 bases to trimming and J lost 7 bases; unmatched junction nucleotides: 7. Germline CDR1 is ENHRY and CDR2 is SYGVKD.

This clone was picked up a small number of times. The V and J genes are TRBV2 and TRBJ2-7; possible D gene TRBD2, 5 bases. Trimming took off 2 bases at V and 2 bases at J, with 10 bases between the two ends. This CDR3 has 14 residues. Germline V lookup: CDR1 SNHLY, CDR2 FYNNEI. The CDR3 spells CASSENGVAYEQYF. CDR3 DNA: TGTGCCAGCAGTGAAAACGGGGTGGCCTACGAGCAGTACTTC.

The chain links TRBV20-1 to TRBJ2-2; 10 bases match TRBD1. J was trimmed by 1 base and V by 1 base; bases with no gene match: 3. CDR3 length equals 16 residues. Per the germline V gene, CDR1 is DFQATT and CDR2 is SNEGSKA (reference sequence). The CDR3 is CSARGTGGENTGELFF. CDR3 coding DNA: TGCAGTGCTAGAGGGACAGGGGGTGAGAACACCGGGGAGCTGTTTTTT.

The table lists this clone with many counts. The chain joins TRBV20-1 to TRBJ1-1; 9 bases map to TRBD1. Germline trimming cut 3 bases from V and 4 bases from J; bases unmatched to any gene: 6. The CDR3 is made up of 14 amino acids. Germline CDR1 is DFQATT and CDR2 is SNEGSKA (reference sequence). As DNA, the CDR3 is TGCAGTGCTAGGGACAGGGGAAGGGGCACTGAAGCTTTCTTT. Translated, it gives CSARDRGRGTEAFF.

In its sample, this clone was seen many times. V and J are TRBV2 and TRBJ2-3, with D maybe TRBD1 (5 bases). Deletions cut 8 bases from V and 2 bases from J, with 8 bases between. Germline CDR1 is SNHLY and CDR2 is FYNNEI. The CDR3 length is 12 residues. The CDR3, as DNA: TGTGCCAGCGCGGACATCACAGATACGCAGTATTTT. Its translation: CASADITDTQYF. Combining the CDR3 with reference TRBV2 and TRBJ2-3 gives the whole variable domain EPEVTQTPSHQVTQMGQEVILRCVPISNHLYFYWYRQILGQKVEFLVSFYNNEISEKSEIFDDQFSVERPDGSNFTLKIRSTKLEDSAMYFCASADITDTQYFGPGTRLTVL.

This rearrangement joins TRBV11-1 to TRBJ2-2; maybe TRBD1 (6 bases). V was shortened by 4 bases and J by 2 bases, with 14 bases between the two germline ends. The CDR3 length is 16 residues. Germline loops: CDR1 SGHAT, CDR2 FQDESV (reference sequence). In DNA form, the CDR3 reads TGTGCCAGCAGCTCGTGGGGACAAAATAACACCGGGGAGCTGTTTTTT. It is translated as CASSSWGQNNTGELFF.

The V and J genes are TRBV6-2 or TRBV6-3 and TRBJ2-1; maybe TRBD2 (5 bases). Trimming took 0 bases from V and 9 from J, leaving 12 bases between them. Looked up from germline, CDR1 is MNHEY and CDR2 is SVGEGT. The CDR3 spans 14 residues. CDR3 DNA: TGTGCCAGCAGTTACTCCCCGGGGTGGGGTGAGCAGTTCTTC. Residues: CASSYSPGWGEQFF.

At least ten counts were recorded for this clone. J is TRBJ2-1 and V is TRBV10-1; D unclear. The CDR3 length is 12 residues. V gave up 6 bases and J gave up 9 bases, with 12 bases separating them. Germline-derived CDR1 and CDR2 are WNHNN and SYGVQD (reference sequence). CDR3 sequence (DNA): TGCGCCAGCAGATCTCACCCACTTGAGCAGTTCTTC. This codes for CASRSHPLEQFF.

This clone was detected only a few times. The germline gene is not matched at one end of the junction; a read error may be the cause. The genes are TRBV28 and TRBJ2-4; possibly TRBD1 for D (7 bases). Per the germline V gene, CDR1 is MDHEN and CDR2 is SYDVKM. CDR3 length: 17 amino acids. DNA of the CDR3: TGTGCCAGCAGTTTATCCCTCGACAGGGAGGACCCCGGGGAGGTTAACTTC. This sequence encodes CASSLSLDREDPGEVNF.

This clone was seen many times. The V and J genes are TRBV18 and TRBJ2-1; 9 bases align to TRBD2. Germline lookup yields CDR1 KGHSH and CDR2 LQKENI. V shed 4 bases, J shed 8 bases, and the junction held 6 bases outside the gene matches. This CDR3 spans 14 amino acids. The CDR3 nucleotides read TGTGCCAGCTCACTCCGACTAGCGGTGGATGAGCAGTTCTTC. This gives the protein CASSLRLAVDEQFF.

This clone was seen ten or more times. Other DNA sequences within the sample encode an identical CDR3. This chain uses TRBV2 with TRBJ1-2; D gene uncertain. Between the trimmed V and J ends, which lost 7 bases and 5 bases, there was a span of 8 bases. CDR3 size: 11 residues. CDR1 and CDR2 from the germline V gene are SNHLY and FYNNEI. Here the CDR3 reads CASNPAYGYTF. CDR3 bases: TGTGCCAGCAATCCCGCGTATGGCTACACCTTC.

J is TRBJ2-1 and V is TRBV7-6, with no clear D. The CDR3 is made up of 16 amino acids. Trimming pared 5 bases from V and 5 bases from J, leaving 19 bases between. Germline loops: CDR1 SGHVS, CDR2 FNYEAQ. The DNA for the CDR3 is TGTGCCAGCAGCCCCGCCGTGCAGGTACGGAACAATGAGCAGTTCTTC. Encoded protein: CASSPAVQVRNNEQFF. The complete variable domain, with remaining parts taken from reference TRBV7-6 and TRBJ2-1, reads GAGVSQSPRYKVTKRGQDVALRCDPISGHVSLYWYRQALGQGPEFLTYFNYEAQQDKSGLPNDRFSAERPEGSISTLTIQRTEQRDSAMYRCASSPAVQVRNNEQFFGPGTRLTVL.

The V gene is TRBV5-1, the J gene TRBJ2-7, with D perhaps TRBD1 (6 bases). Germline V gene sequence: CDR1 SGHRS, CDR2 YFSETQ. The CDR3 is 15 amino acids. V was trimmed by 7 bases and J by 2 bases, leaving 19 bases between them. The CDR3 spells CASALRTANPYEQYF. In nucleotides, the CDR3 is TGCGCCAGCGCCCTTAGGACAGCCAATCCCTACGAGCAGTACTTC.

This clone was seen a few times. This chain connects TRBV20-1 to TRBJ2-7; 12 nucleotides match TRBD2. J lost 6 bases, V lost 5 bases, and 5 bases had no gene match. Germline V gene data show CDR1 as DFQATT and CDR2 as SNEGSKA (reference sequence). The CDR3 totals 13 residues. DNA for the CDR3: TGCAGTGCTGACATGACTAGCGGGAGCGAGCAGTACTTC. Its protein product is CSADMTSGSEQYF.

In this sample, this clone is medium-sized. This chain uses TRBV3-1 with TRBJ1-1, with 7 bases aligning to TRBD1. CDR1 is LGHDT, CDR2 YNNKEL, per germline (reference sequence). The CDR3 sequence is 13 residues long. V lost 7 bases to trimming and J lost 8 bases; unmatched junction nucleotides: 10. The CDR3 DNA follows: TGTGCCAGCAAGCCAAGGATGGACAGGGAAGCTTTCTTT. Protein product: CASKPRMDREAFF. Full variable domain (missing parts from reference TRBV3-1 and TRBJ1-1): DTAVSQTPKYLVTQMGNDKSIKCEQNLGHDTMYWYKQDSKKFLKIMFSYNNKELIINETVPNRFSPKSPDKAHLNLHINSLELGDSAVYFCASKPRMDREAFFGQGTRLTVV.

The rearrangement uses TRBV13 and TRBJ1-6, with D uncertain. This CDR3 is built from 15 residues. Trimming left V 1 base short and J 7 bases short, with 11 bases between. Germline assignment: CDR1 PRHDT and CDR2 FYEKMQ (reference sequence). The CDR3 bases are TGTGCCAGCAGCTTAGATGGCAGCCCGAATTCACCCCTCCACTTT. This gives the protein CASSLDGSPNSPLHF.

This clone was counted many times. The CDR3 DNA is TGTGCCTTCTCCTGGGACAGGGTAGAGACCCAGTACTTC. It specifies CAFSWDRVETQYF. The rearrangement links TRBV30 to TRBJ2-5; 9 bases line up with TRBD1. Per the germline V gene, CDR1 is GTSNPN and CDR2 is SVGIG (reference sequence). CDR3 length: 13 amino acids. The V segment lost 7 bases and the J segment 4 bases; nucleotides outside the gene matches: 7.

The chain links TRBV11-1 to TRBJ2-2; 8 nucleotides agree with TRBD1. The germline CDR1 and CDR2 sequences are SGHAT and FQDESV (reference sequence). The ends lost 5 bases at V and 3 bases at J; junction bases unmatched: 8. This CDR3 spans 16 amino acids. This CDR3 reads CASSDRDRRDTGELFF. The CDR3 nucleotides are TGTGCCAGCAGCGACCGGGACAGGAGGGACACCGGGGAGCTGTTTTTT.

The chain combines TRBV27 with TRBJ1-5, with unresolved D. CDR3 length: 14 residues. CDR1 and CDR2 (germline): MNHEY, SMNVEV (reference sequence). Trimming removed 2 bases at V and 4 bases at J, with 9 bases between. CDR3 in amino acids: CASSLQDPNQPQHF. CDR3 nucleotides: TGTGCCAGCAGTTTACAGGACCCTAATCAGCCCCAGCATTTT.

In this sample, this clone turned up a few times. The J gene is TRBJ2-1, the V gene TRBV28, with 13 positions matching TRBD2. CDR3 length equals 15 residues. CDR1 and CDR2 from the germline V gene are MDHEN and SYDVKM. The J segment lost 8 bases and the V segment lost 6 bases, leaving 7 bases of the junction unmatched. CDR3: CASSRPGLAGYEQFF. The CDR3 DNA sequence: TGTGCCAGCAGCCGACCGGGACTAGCGGGATATGAGCAGTTCTTC.

This clone was detected ten times or more. This chain links TRBV24-1 with TRBJ2-2, with 8 bases fitting TRBD1. The CDR3 contains 17 residues. Germline CDR1 reads KGHDR; CDR2 reads SFDVKD. The V gene end was trimmed by 3 bases and the J gene end by 5 bases; junction bases not matched to a gene: 10. CDR3 in DNA: TGTGCCACCAGTGATAACGCTGTGGACAGGGTGACCGGGGAGCTGTTTTTT. Translated, it gives CATSDNAVDRVTGELFF.

Ten or more counts support this clone. The chain couples TRBV4-1 to TRBJ2-3; D assignment may be TRBD1 or TRBD2 (5 bases each). The V end lost 2 bases, the J end lost 4 bases, and 19 bases lay between the germline ends. The CDR3 contains 17 residues. CDR1 is MGHRA, CDR2 YSYEKL, per germline. The CDR3 coding sequence is TGCGCCAGCAGCCAAATGCCCGGCAGGGAGTCAGCAGATACGCAGTATTTT. Its protein product is CASSQMPGRESADTQYF.

This clone has ten or more counts. The V gene is TRBV3-1, the J gene TRBJ2-1; perhaps D is TRBD1 or TRBD2 (5 bases each). Germline lookup yields CDR1 LGHDT and CDR2 YNNKEL (reference sequence). Trimming left V 4 bases short and J 0 bases short, with 16 bases between. The CDR3 has 17 residues. This CDR3 reads CASSPEGIALSYNEQFF. DNA for the CDR3: TGTGCCAGCAGCCCAGAGGGGATCGCACTCTCCTACAATGAGCAGTTCTTC.

This rearrangement joins TRBV20-1 to TRBJ2-3, with TRBD2 as a possible D gene (7 bases). Per germline, CDR1 DFQATT and CDR2 SNEGSKA (reference sequence). This CDR3 comprises 16 residues. V was clipped by 6 bases and J by 0 bases, with 19 bases between them. The CDR3 loop is CSARRGGGGSTDTQYF. The CDR3, as DNA: TGCAGTGCCCGCAGGGGTGGCGGGGGTAGCACAGATACGCAGTATTTT.

This clone appeared many times. This chain links TRBV3-1 with TRBJ2-7, with 10 bases that match TRBD1. V lost 4 bases and J lost 5; bases outside the gene matches: 14. CDR3 length equals 17 residues. Germline CDR1 reads LGHDT; CDR2 reads YNNKEL (reference sequence). The CDR3 nucleotides read TGTGCCAGCAGCCCCGGGACAGGGGTCGAGGGGGCCCACGAGCAGTACTTC. Translating it yields CASSPGTGVEGAHEQYF.

A note on this clone: Other DNA sequences from this sample encode an identical CDR3 as well. This rearrangement joins TRBV20-1 to TRBJ2-2, with 10 bases lining up with TRBD2. V shed 3 bases, J shed 5 bases, and the junction held 6 bases outside the gene matches. In germline, CDR1 is DFQATT, CDR2 SNEGSKA (reference sequence). This CDR3 spans 15 amino acids. The DNA of the CDR3 is TGCAGTGCTAGGGCTAGCGGGGGTGGGACCGGGGAGCTGTTTTTT. Translation gives CSARASGGGTGELFF.